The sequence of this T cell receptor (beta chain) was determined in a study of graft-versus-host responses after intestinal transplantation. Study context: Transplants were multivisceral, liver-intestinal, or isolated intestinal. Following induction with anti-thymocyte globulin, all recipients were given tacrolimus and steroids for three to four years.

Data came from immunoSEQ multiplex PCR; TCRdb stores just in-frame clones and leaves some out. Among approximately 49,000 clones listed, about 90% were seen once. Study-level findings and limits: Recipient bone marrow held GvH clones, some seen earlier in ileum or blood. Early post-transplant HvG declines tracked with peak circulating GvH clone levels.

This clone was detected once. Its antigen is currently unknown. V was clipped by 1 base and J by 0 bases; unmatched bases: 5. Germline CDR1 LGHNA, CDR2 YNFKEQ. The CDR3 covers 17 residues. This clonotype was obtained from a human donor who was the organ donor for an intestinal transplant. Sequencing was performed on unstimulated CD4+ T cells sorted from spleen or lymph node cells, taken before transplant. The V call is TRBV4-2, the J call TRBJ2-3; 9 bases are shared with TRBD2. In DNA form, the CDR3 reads TGTGCCAGCAGCCAAGTAGCAACTAGCGGGAGCACAGATACGCAGTATTTT. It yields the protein CASSQVATSGSTDTQYF.